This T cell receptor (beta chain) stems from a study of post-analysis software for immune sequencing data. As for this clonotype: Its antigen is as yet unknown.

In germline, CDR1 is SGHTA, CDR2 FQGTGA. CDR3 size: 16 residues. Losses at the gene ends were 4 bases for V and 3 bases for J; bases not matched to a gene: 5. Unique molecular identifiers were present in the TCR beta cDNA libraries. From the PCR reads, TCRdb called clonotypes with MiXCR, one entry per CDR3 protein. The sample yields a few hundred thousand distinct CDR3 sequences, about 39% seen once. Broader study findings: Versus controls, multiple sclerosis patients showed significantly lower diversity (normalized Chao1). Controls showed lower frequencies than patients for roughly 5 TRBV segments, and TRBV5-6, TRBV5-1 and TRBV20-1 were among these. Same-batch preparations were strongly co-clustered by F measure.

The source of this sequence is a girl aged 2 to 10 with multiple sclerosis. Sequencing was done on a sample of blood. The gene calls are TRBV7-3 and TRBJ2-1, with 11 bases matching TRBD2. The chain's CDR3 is CASSSIGTSGYNEQFF. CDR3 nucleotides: TGTGCCAGCAGCTCAATCGGGACTAGCGGCTACAATGAGCAGTTCTTC.